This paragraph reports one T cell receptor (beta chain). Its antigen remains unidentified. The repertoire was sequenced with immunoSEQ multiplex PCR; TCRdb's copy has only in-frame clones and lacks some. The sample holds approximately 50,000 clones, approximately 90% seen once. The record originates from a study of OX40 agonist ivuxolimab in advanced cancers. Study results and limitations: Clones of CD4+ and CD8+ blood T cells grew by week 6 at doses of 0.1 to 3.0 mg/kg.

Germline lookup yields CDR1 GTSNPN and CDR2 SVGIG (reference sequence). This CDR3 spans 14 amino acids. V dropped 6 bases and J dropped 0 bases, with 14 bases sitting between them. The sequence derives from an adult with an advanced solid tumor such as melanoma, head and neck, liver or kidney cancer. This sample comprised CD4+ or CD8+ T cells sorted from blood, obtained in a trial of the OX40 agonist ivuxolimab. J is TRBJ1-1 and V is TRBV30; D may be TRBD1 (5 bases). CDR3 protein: CACRRGVLNTEAFF. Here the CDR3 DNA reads TGTGCCTGCCGGCGGGGGGTGTTGAACACTGAAGCTTTCTTT.